This T cell receptor beta chain was observed in a study of blood T cell repertoires in COVID-19. Study as a whole: Specimens from acute and convalescent COVID-19 originated in the United States, Italy and Spain. T cells, B-cell-depleted T cells, or PBMCs supplied cDNA or gDNA.

Per the authors' pipeline: Amplification of reference gene primers was used by the study to estimate nucleated cell counts. The table came from immunoSEQ multiplex PCR; TCRdb's copy has only in-frame clones and leaves some out. V and J calls plus clone size are reproduced from that table; the DNA served to infer D and trimming. The sample carries more than 100,000 clones, less than 90% recorded once. Germline V gene data show CDR1 as SGHRS and CDR2 as YFSETQ. The CDR3 loop spans 15 amino acids. V lost 2 bases and J 0 bases, leaving 11 bases between the germline ends. This TCR was sampled from a man between 60 and 75 years old with acute or convalescent COVID-19. The chain employs TRBV5-1 and TRBJ1-2; perhaps TRBD1 as D (6 bases). The sample comprised peripheral blood. The chain's CDR3 is CASSFGQPANYGYTF. CDR3 nucleotides: TGCGCCAGCAGCTTCGGACAGCCAGCTAACTATGGCTACACCTTC.